This T cell receptor (beta chain) is drawn from a study of CD8+CD57+ T cells in acquired aplastic anemia. Looking at the study overall: The DNA of sorted CD4+ and CD8+ cells averaged 3.2 ug.

This clonotype occurred many times. Profiling of TCR beta VDJ combinations and CDR3 sequences used genomic DNA as template. MiXCR, run by TCRdb on the reads, gives a single entry per CDR3 protein. The repertoire consists of 170,000 or so distinct CDR3 sequences, with 45% to 50% occurring once and the leading ten covering 30% to 40%. Trimming left V 0 bases short and J 4 bases short, with 13 bases between. The CDR3 is 15 amino acids. Per germline, CDR1 MGHRA and CDR2 YSYEKL. It was patients with CD8+CD57+ cell expansion by flow cytometry who were chosen for sequencing. Every patient presented with severe acquired aplastic anemia. Blood was sampled before the patients had received any therapy.

What was sequenced was sorted CD4+, CD8+, or CD8+CD57+ T cells (not recorded which) from PBMCs. The clonotype was recovered from a human donor with aplastic anemia. The chain recombines TRBV4-1 with TRBJ2-7; TRBD1 is a possible D gene (6 bases). DNA for the CDR3: TGCGCCAGCAGCCAAGAGAGGGGAAGGGGGTACGAGCAGTACTTC. Amino acids: CASSQERGRGYEQYF.